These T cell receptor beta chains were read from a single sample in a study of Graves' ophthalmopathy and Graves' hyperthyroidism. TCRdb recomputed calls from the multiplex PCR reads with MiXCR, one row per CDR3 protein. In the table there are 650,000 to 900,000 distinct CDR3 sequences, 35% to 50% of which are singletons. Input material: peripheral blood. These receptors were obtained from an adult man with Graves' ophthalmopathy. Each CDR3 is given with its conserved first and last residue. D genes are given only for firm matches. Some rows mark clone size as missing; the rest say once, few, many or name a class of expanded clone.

CDR3aa: CASSVTGGSNSPLHF
CDR3nt: TGTGCCAGCAGCGTTACAGGGGGGAGTAATTCACCCCTCCACTTT
j_gene: TRBJ1-6
v_gene: TRBV7-9
abundance: many
d_gene: TRBD1

CDR3aa: CASSLDDAGTGETQYF
CDR3nt: TGTGCCAGCAGCTTAGATGACGCCGGGACGGGGGAGACCCAGTACTTC
j_gene: TRBJ2-5
v_gene: TRBV25-1
abundance: once
d_gene: -

CDR3aa: CASSYKAGETQYF
CDR3nt: TGTGCCAGCAGTTATAAAGCGGGGGAGACCCAGTACTTC
j_gene: TRBJ2-5
v_gene: TRBV10-3
abundance: -
d_gene: TRBD2

CDR3aa: CASSLNQKEKLFF
CDR3nt: TGTGCCAGCAGCTTAAACCAGAAAGAAAAACTGTTTTTT
j_gene: TRBJ1-4
v_gene: TRBV7-2
abundance: few
d_gene: -

CDR3aa: CASSLFGNSPLHF
CDR3nt: TGTGCCAGCAGCTTATTCGGCAATTCACCCCTCCACTTT
j_gene: TRBJ1-6
v_gene: TRBV7-2
abundance: many
d_gene: -

CDR3aa: CSVEMRYGYTF
CDR3nt: TGCAGCGTTGAGATGCGGTATGGCTACACCTTC
j_gene: TRBJ1-2
v_gene: TRBV29-1
abundance: -
d_gene: -

CDR3aa: CSALGQATSYEQYF
CDR3nt: TGCAGTGCCCTCGGACAGGCAACGTCCTACGAGCAGTACTTC
j_gene: TRBJ2-7
v_gene: TRBV20-1
abundance: few
d_gene: TRBD1

CDR3aa: CASSLGRGRAQYF
CDR3nt: TGTGCCAGCAGCTTAGGTCGCGGGAGGGCCCAGTACTTC
j_gene: TRBJ2-5
v_gene: TRBV7-2
abundance: many
d_gene: TRBD2

CDR3aa: CSASLGTVTYEQYF
CDR3nt: TGCAGTGCTAGTCTTGGGACGGTTACCTACGAGCAGTACTTC
j_gene: TRBJ2-7
v_gene: TRBV20-1
abundance: many
d_gene: -

CDR3aa: CASSLAGASVNYGYTF
CDR3nt: TGTGCCAGCAGCTTAGCGGGGGCCTCGGTTAACTATGGCTACACCTTC
j_gene: TRBJ1-2
v_gene: TRBV7-2
abundance: few
d_gene: -

CDR3aa: CASSRRVGTGRTSYTF
CDR3nt: TGTGCCAGCAGCAGGCGTGTTGGGACAGGGAGAACGAGCTACACCTTC
j_gene: TRBJ1-2
v_gene: TRBV25-1
abundance: -
d_gene: TRBD1

CDR3aa: CSAMQGKGSPLHF
CDR3nt: TGCAGTGCTATGCAGGGGAAGGGTTCACCCCTCCACTTT
j_gene: TRBJ1-6
v_gene: TRBV20-1
abundance: -
d_gene: -

CDR3aa: CASSLRDPGEKLFF
CDR3nt: TGTGCCAGCAGCTTACGAGACCCGGGGGAAAAACTGTTTTTT
j_gene: TRBJ1-4
v_gene: TRBV7-9
abundance: once
d_gene: -

CDR3aa: CATSKVAGDSYEQYF
CDR3nt: TGTGCCACCAGCAAAGTAGCGGGGGATTCCTACGAGCAGTACTTC
j_gene: TRBJ2-7
v_gene: TRBV15
abundance: few
d_gene: TRBD2

CDR3aa: CASSSGLAGAIQETQYF
CDR3nt: TGTGCCAGCAGCTCGGGACTAGCGGGGGCCATTCAAGAGACCCAGTACTTC
j_gene: TRBJ2-5
v_gene: TRBV9
abundance: few
d_gene: TRBD2

CDR3aa: CASSLWGGRKGYTF
CDR3nt: TGTGCCAGCAGCTTATGGGGGGGGCGAAAAGGCTACACCTTC
j_gene: TRBJ1-2
v_gene: TRBV11-2
abundance: -
d_gene: -

CDR3aa: CASRGRQNTEAFF
CDR3nt: TGTGCCAGTAGGGGCAGACAGAACACTGAAGCTTTCTTT
j_gene: TRBJ1-1
v_gene: TRBV19
abundance: many
d_gene: -

CDR3aa: CSVRGEGTFNPYEQYF
CDR3nt: TGCAGCGTTAGAGGGGAGGGGACCTTTAACCCCTACGAGCAGTACTTC
j_gene: TRBJ2-7
v_gene: TRBV29-1
abundance: -
d_gene: TRBD2

CDR3aa: CASSRVLTGGYTGELFF
CDR3nt: TGCGCCAGCAGCCGAGTGTTGACAGGGGGCTACACCGGGGAGCTGTTTTTT
j_gene: TRBJ2-2
v_gene: TRBV7-9
abundance: -
d_gene: TRBD1

CDR3aa: CASSESKGANTEAFF
CDR3nt: TGCGCCAGCAGTGAGTCAAAGGGGGCGAACACTGAAGCTTTCTTT
j_gene: TRBJ1-1
v_gene: TRBV10-2
abundance: -
d_gene: TRBD1

CDR3aa: CASSPRDRGTYGYTF
CDR3nt: TGTGCCAGCAGTCCCCGGGACAGGGGGACCTATGGCTACACCTTC
j_gene: TRBJ1-2
v_gene: TRBV12-3/TRBV12-4
abundance: -
d_gene: TRBD1

CDR3aa: CATSGGQGPSNQPQHF
CDR3nt: TGTGCCACCAGTGGTGGACAGGGGCCTAGCAATCAGCCCCAGCATTTT
j_gene: TRBJ1-5
v_gene: TRBV24-1
abundance: -
d_gene: TRBD1

CDR3aa: CSMRTSGPGELFF
CDR3nt: TGCAGCATGCGGACTAGCGGACCCGGGGAGCTGTTTTTT
j_gene: TRBJ2-2
v_gene: TRBV29-1
abundance: many
d_gene: TRBD2

CDR3aa: CATSNYRGGWQPQHF
CDR3nt: TGTGCCACCAGCAACTACAGGGGCGGGTGGCAGCCCCAGCATTTT
j_gene: TRBJ1-5
v_gene: TRBV15
abundance: many
d_gene: TRBD1

CDR3aa: CASKGQETPYGYTF
CDR3nt: TGTGCCAGTAAGGGACAGGAGACCCCCTATGGCTACACCTTC
j_gene: TRBJ1-2
v_gene: TRBV19
abundance: many
d_gene: TRBD1

CDR3aa: CASSLLTGANEKLFF
CDR3nt: TGTGCCAGCAGTCTCCTGACTGGGGCTAATGAAAAACTGTTTTTT
j_gene: TRBJ1-4
v_gene: TRBV7-8
abundance: -
d_gene: -

CDR3aa: CSAENRGSGNTIYF
CDR3nt: TGCAGTGCTGAAAACAGGGGTAGTGGAAACACCATATATTTT
j_gene: TRBJ1-3
v_gene: TRBV20-1
abundance: -
d_gene: TRBD1

CDR3aa: CASSPPEGGGREQYF
CDR3nt: TGTGCCAGCTCACCGCCGGAGGGCGGGGGGCGCGAGCAGTACTTC
j_gene: TRBJ2-7
v_gene: TRBV10-3
abundance: -
d_gene: TRBD2

CDR3aa: CASKGELNNEQFF
CDR3nt: TGTGCCAGCAAGGGCGAGCTAAACAATGAGCAGTTCTTC
j_gene: TRBJ2-1
v_gene: TRBV2
abundance: -
d_gene: -

CDR3aa: CASSLTGEGLLEQYF
CDR3nt: TGTGCCAGCAGTTTGACCGGCGAGGGGCTCCTCGAGCAGTACTTC
j_gene: TRBJ2-7
v_gene: TRBV12-3/TRBV12-4
abundance: once
d_gene: -

CDR3aa: CASTFTGGTEAFF
CDR3nt: TGTGCCAGCACTTTTACAGGGGGAACTGAAGCTTTCTTT
j_gene: TRBJ1-1
v_gene: TRBV7-9
abundance: -
d_gene: TRBD1

CDR3aa: CASSPQWGRLDEQYF
CDR3nt: TGTGCCAGCAGCCCACAGTGGGGGAGGTTGGACGAGCAGTACTTC
j_gene: TRBJ2-7
v_gene: TRBV7-6
abundance: -
d_gene: -

CDR3aa: CASSSPQGPIEKLFF
CDR3nt: TGTGCCAGCAGTTCACCACAGGGGCCTATCGAAAAACTGTTTTTT
j_gene: TRBJ1-4
v_gene: TRBV2
abundance: -
d_gene: TRBD1

CDR3aa: CASSVGRVGTQYF
CDR3nt: TGTGCCAGCAGCGTTGGACGGGTAGGGACCCAGTACTTC
j_gene: TRBJ2-5
v_gene: TRBV2
abundance: -
d_gene: -

CDR3aa: CASSYLAGNQETQYF
CDR3nt: TGTGCCAGCAGTTACCTGGCAGGGAACCAAGAGACCCAGTACTTC
j_gene: TRBJ2-5
v_gene: TRBV2
abundance: -
d_gene: -

CDR3aa: CATSPQGQGGEKLFF
CDR3nt: TGTGCCACCAGCCCTCAAGGACAGGGGGGTGAAAAACTGTTTTTT
j_gene: TRBJ1-4
v_gene: TRBV15
abundance: -
d_gene: TRBD1

CDR3aa: CASSLVYGVHQGSGYTF
CDR3nt: TGTGCCAGCAGCTTAGTCTACGGAGTACACCAGGGATCGGGCTACACCTTC
j_gene: TRBJ1-2
v_gene: TRBV11-2
abundance: -
d_gene: -

CDR3aa: CASSLDPGLAAVQETQYF
CDR3nt: TGTGCCAGCAGCTTAGATCCGGGACTAGCGGCGGTCCAAGAGACCCAGTACTTC
j_gene: TRBJ2-5
v_gene: TRBV7-7
abundance: -
d_gene: TRBD2

CDR3aa: CSVDGETQYF
CDR3nt: TGCAGCGTCGACGGGGAGACCCAGTACTTC
j_gene: TRBJ2-5
v_gene: TRBV29-1
abundance: many
d_gene: -

CDR3aa: CASSSIRGPGTQYF
CDR3nt: TGTGCCAGCAGCTCAATCCGGGGGCCCGGGACCCAGTACTTC
j_gene: TRBJ2-5
v_gene: TRBV7-2
abundance: -
d_gene: -

CDR3aa: CASSPRLAGSDTQYF
CDR3nt: TGTGCCAGCAGCCCGCGACTAGCGGGTTCAGATACGCAGTATTTT
j_gene: TRBJ2-3
v_gene: TRBV9
abundance: -
d_gene: TRBD2

CDR3aa: CASSQEGTGGNQPQHF
CDR3nt: TGTGCCAGCAGCCAAGAGGGGACAGGGGGGAATCAGCCCCAGCATTTT
j_gene: TRBJ1-5
v_gene: TRBV11-1
abundance: -
d_gene: TRBD1

CDR3aa: CASRTTGLQHRELFF
CDR3nt: TGTGCCAGTAGGACGACAGGGCTACAACACCGGGAGCTGTTTTTT
j_gene: TRBJ2-2
v_gene: TRBV19
abundance: -
d_gene: TRBD1

CDR3aa: CSARDPGGAGPEAFF
CDR3nt: TGCAGTGCTAGAGATCCCGGGGGCGCAGGCCCTGAAGCTTTCTTT
j_gene: TRBJ1-1
v_gene: TRBV20-1
abundance: few
d_gene: -

CDR3aa: CASSLTAPGRPNSGANVLTF
CDR3nt: TGTGCCAGCAGTTTAACGGCCCCGGGAAGACCAAACTCTGGGGCCAACGTCCTGACTTTC
j_gene: TRBJ2-6
v_gene: TRBV2
abundance: -
d_gene: -

CDR3aa: CASSYQLWTGPNYGYTF
CDR3nt: TGTGCCAGCAGTTACCAACTTTGGACAGGACCAAACTATGGCTACACCTTC
j_gene: TRBJ1-2
v_gene: TRBV28
abundance: -
d_gene: TRBD1

CDR3aa: CASLLGTVNEKLFF
CDR3nt: TGTGCCAGCCTCTTGGGGACAGTTAATGAAAAACTGTTTTTT
j_gene: TRBJ1-4
v_gene: TRBV2
abundance: many
d_gene: TRBD1